Listed here are 12 T cell receptor beta chains from one sample, sequenced in a study of control samples from healthy donors and cancer patients. Libraries were prepared by immunoSEQ multiplex PCR; TCRdb keeps only in-frame clonotypes and omits some of them. The repertoire holds roughly 130,000 clones, with 80% to 95% as singletons. Sequencing was done on a sample of blood. Receptor source: a man in his late teens or twenties in good health.

The rearrangement links TRBV6-2 or TRBV6-3 to TRBJ2-2; no firm D call. The germline V gene has CDR1 MNHEY and CDR2 SVGEGT. The CDR3 is 13 residues long. Trimming stripped 2 bases from V and 4 bases from J, with 5 bases between. CDR3 nucleotide sequence: TGTGCCAGCAGTTACGGCCTCACCGGGGAGCTGTTTTTT. Amino acid sequence: CASSYGLTGELFF.

The chain combines TRBV28 with TRBJ2-6, with D possibly TRBD1 on 6 matching bases. Germline CDR1 reads MDHEN; CDR2 reads SYDVKM. CDR3 length equals 17 residues. The germline V and J ends were trimmed by 6 bases and 2 bases, with 17 bases remaining between them. The CDR3 sequence is CASRGNRASPGANVLTF. DNA for the CDR3: TGTGCCAGCAGGGGTAACAGGGCGTCTCCTGGGGCCAACGTCCTGACTTTC.

The chain combines TRBV9 with TRBJ1-6; no clear D gene. This CDR3 spans 13 amino acids. CDR1 and CDR2 (germline): SGDLS, YYNGEE. The V end lost 0 bases, the J end lost 8 bases, and 6 bases lay between the germline ends. DNA of the CDR3: TGTGCCAGCAGCGTAGGGAATGATTCACCCCTCCACTTT. Its protein is CASSVGNDSPLHF.

The chain has TRBV2 and TRBJ1-1; possibly TRBD1 for D (5 bases). The CDR3 totals 11 residues. The V end was cut by 6 bases, the J end by 5 bases, with 7 bases between. Germline CDR1 is SNHLY and CDR2 is FYNNEI. CDR3 sequence: CASSRVTEAFF. CDR3 sequence (DNA): TGTGCCAGCAGCAGGGTTACTGAAGCTTTCTTT.

The genes are TRBV30 and TRBJ1-4; the D is unclear. This CDR3 is 18 amino acids long. V was shortened by 4 bases and J by 0 bases, with 21 bases between the two germline ends. CDR1 is GTSNPN, CDR2 SVGIG, per germline (reference sequence). Here the CDR3 reads CAWTSRVGFLATNEKLFF. CDR3 sequence (DNA): TGTGCCTGGACCTCCCGGGTAGGGTTCCTGGCAACTAATGAAAAACTGTTTTTT.

This rearrangement joins TRBV28 to TRBJ1-3; a possible D gene is TRBD1 (5 bases). The germline V and J ends were trimmed by 4 bases and 5 bases, with 12 bases remaining between them. The CDR3 is 14 residues long. Germline V gives CDR1 MDHEN, CDR2 SYDVKM. CDR3 sequence reads: CASSSGPQRNTIYF. As DNA, the CDR3 is TGTGCCAGCAGTTCGGGGCCTCAGAGAAACACCATATATTTT.

The rearrangement joins TRBV2 to TRBJ2-1, with TRBD2 matching 8 bases. V trimming: 6 bases; J trimming: 3 bases; junction bases outside the gene matches: 1. CDR1 is SNHLY, CDR2 FYNNEI, per germline. The CDR3 is 13 amino acids. Here the CDR3 DNA reads TGTGCCAGCAGACTAGCGGACTACAATGAGCAGTTCTTC. This gives the protein CASRLADYNEQFF.

This clone was found once. The rearrangement uses TRBV5-4 and TRBJ1-5, with D uncertain. Germline V gives CDR1 SGHNT, CDR2 YYREEE (reference sequence). Trimming removed 3 bases from V and 3 bases from J, with 7 bases in between. This CDR3 spans 13 amino acids. CDR3 residues: CASSSGNNQPQHF. DNA for the CDR3: TGTGCCAGCAGCTCTGGTAACAATCAGCCCCAGCATTTT.

J is TRBJ2-3 and V is TRBV10-1, with D possibly being TRBD1 (6 bases). Germline V CDR1 and CDR2: WNHNN, SYGVQD (reference sequence). The CDR3 consists of 12 residues. Trimming cost V 8 bases and J 5 bases, with 11 bases left between them. CDR3 protein: CASSGDGDTQYF. In nucleotides, the CDR3 is TGCGCCAGCTCAGGGGATGGAGATACGCAGTATTTT.

This clone came up once. The rearrangement joins TRBV6-2 or TRBV6-3 to TRBJ1-2; 8 positions match TRBD1. Per the germline V gene, CDR1 is MNHEY and CDR2 is SVGEGT. This CDR3 contains 14 residues. With 6 bases clipped from V and 8 bases from J, the junction kept 11 bases outside the gene matches. In nucleotides, the CDR3 is TGTGCCAGCAGCCGGAATGGACAGGGCCTGGGCTACACCTTC. It yields the protein CASSRNGQGLGYTF.

The V gene is TRBV19, the J gene TRBJ2-5, with D unresolved. CDR3 length: 16 residues. V shed 0 bases and J shed 0 bases, with 11 bases lying between them. CDR1 is LNHDA and CDR2 is SQIVND in the germline V gene (reference sequence). CDR3 region: CASSIERVRNQETQYF. CDR3 coding DNA: TGTGCCAGTAGTATAGAGCGAGTACGGAACCAAGAGACCCAGTACTTC.

This chain links TRBV4-1 with TRBJ1-6; D gene unclear. Germline CDR1 is MGHRA and CDR2 is YSYEKL. The CDR3 consists of 17 residues. V lost 0 bases, J lost 0 bases, and 9 bases lay in between. The CDR3 loop is CASSQDKWSSYNSPLHF. In DNA form, the CDR3 reads TGCGCCAGCAGCCAAGATAAGTGGAGCTCCTATAATTCACCCCTCCACTTT.